The clone carrying this TCR beta chain was observed many times. V lost 4 bases and J lost 5, with 13 bases in between. The CDR3 length is 14 residues. The data were taken from a study of spatial heterogeneity in lung cancer. Across the study: Each distinct TCR and UMI combination averaged more than ten appearances in raw reads.

Regarding time point: sample taken at primary tumor resection. Unsorted samples of tumor, nontumor lung or frozen PBMC had their whole RNA sequenced. A total of under 80 untreated early-stage non-small cell lung cancer patients served as donors. Every individual TCR cDNA molecule carried its own unique molecular identifier, which allowed correction of PCR and sequencing errors. Each CDR3 protein gets one entry after TCRdb re-called the 5' RACE reads with MiXCR. The table includes around 60,000 distinct CDR3 sequences, around 8.2% detected once. Here the sequenced sample was PBMCs, taken at surgery. This receptor was obtained from a female donor with early-stage non-small cell lung cancer. J is TRBJ2-3 and V is TRBV12-3 or TRBV12-4; no clear D. For the CDR3, the DNA is TGTGCCAGCAGTTCCACCGGATGGGGAGATACGCAGTATTTT. Translation gives CASSSTGWGDTQYF.